Each of the 18 T cell receptor beta chains below was sequenced from the same sample in a study of T cell responses to AZD1222 COVID-19 vaccine. Profiling relied on immunoSEQ multiplex PCR, and the TCRdb table lists in-frame clones only, not all of them. The sample records approximately 180,000 clones, 80% to 90% being singletons. The sequences come from peripheral blood, collected 28 days after the second dose of the MenACWY control vaccine. The origin of the receptors is an adult who received the MenACWY meningococcal vaccine as a control.

The chain links TRBV18 to TRBJ2-3; D ambiguous. The germline V and J ends were trimmed by 4 bases and 6 bases, with 17 bases remaining between them. The CDR3 consists of 15 residues. Germline CDR1 reads KGHSH; CDR2 reads LQKENI. CDR3 nucleotide sequence: TGTGCCAGCTCACTTATGGACGGGTTAGGGGATACGCAGTATTTT. Translating gives CASSLMDGLGDTQYF.

The rearrangement joins TRBV27 to TRBJ2-1; D is possibly TRBD1 (6 bases). The CDR3 runs 16 residues. The germline gives CDR1 MNHEY, CDR2 SMNVEV (reference sequence). Between the trimmed V and J ends, which lost 6 bases and 6 bases, there was a span of 21 bases. CDR3 residues: CASRGPLKPGVNEQFF. For the CDR3, the DNA is TGTGCCAGCAGGGGGCCCTTGAAACCAGGGGTCAATGAGCAGTTCTTC.

The gene calls are TRBV7-9 and TRBJ1-3, with TRBD1 matching over 7 bases. This CDR3 is 14 amino acids long. The V and J ends lost 5 bases and 4 bases, in that order; junction bases with no gene match: 5. The germline CDR1 and CDR2 sequences are SEHNR and FQNEAQ (reference sequence). DNA for the CDR3: TGTGCCAGCAGCCTTGGGACAGCGGGAAACACCATATATTTT. Protein sequence: CASSLGTAGNTIYF. The full variable domain, its missing parts supplied by reference TRBV7-9 and TRBJ1-3, is DTGVSQNPRHKITKRGQNVTFRCDPISEHNRLYWYRQTLGQGPEFLTYFQNEAQLEKSRLLSDRFSAERPKGSFSTLEIQRTEQGDSAMYLCASSLGTAGNTIYFGEGSWLTVV.

The rearrangement links TRBV5-4 to TRBJ2-7; D is ambiguous. Per the germline V gene, CDR1 is SGHNT and CDR2 is YYREEE (reference sequence). V lost 0 bases and J lost 0, with 4 bases in between. This CDR3 comprises 13 residues. This chain's CDR3 is CASSLDGSYEQYF. The DNA of the CDR3 is TGTGCCAGCAGCTTGGACGGCTCCTACGAGCAGTACTTC. Looking up the rest from reference TRBV5-4 and TRBJ2-7 gives the full variable domain: ETGVTQSPTHLIKTRGQQVTLRCSSQSGHNTVSWYQQALGQGPQFIFQYYREEENGRGNFPPRFSGLQFPNYSSELNVNALELDDSALYLCASSLDGSYEQYFGPGTRLTVT.

The chain combines TRBV7-9 with TRBJ1-1; D possibly corresponds to TRBD1 (6 bases). Germline CDR1 reads SEHNR; CDR2 reads FQNEAQ (reference sequence). The CDR3 has 15 residues. The V end was cut by 1 base, the J end by 0 bases, with 9 bases between. The CDR3 region is CASSLEGGMNTEAFF. The CDR3, as DNA: TGTGCCAGCAGCTTAGAGGGGGGGATGAACACTGAAGCTTTCTTT.

The V and J genes are TRBV14 and TRBJ2-7; TRBD1 matches at 7 bases. CDR3 length equals 15 residues. J was trimmed by 2 bases and V by 8 bases; bases with no gene match: 12. CDR1 and CDR2 (germline): SGHDN, FVKESK. CDR3 amino acids: CASRTRGTDTYEQYF. DNA of the CDR3: TGTGCCAGCCGCACAAGAGGGACAGACACCTACGAGCAGTACTTC. Drawing the rest from reference TRBV14 and TRBJ2-7, the complete variable domain is EAGVTQFPSHSVIEKGQTVTLRCDPISGHDNLYWYRRVMGKEIKFLLHFVKESKQDESGMPNNRFLAERTGGTYSTLKVQPAELEDSGVYFCASRTRGTDTYEQYFGPGTRLTVT.

In nucleotides, the CDR3 is TGTGCCAGCAGTTACTACGGTGGGCTTAATGAAAAACTGTTTTTT. It is translated as CASSYYGGLNEKLFF. The chain joins TRBV6-5 to TRBJ1-4; D remains unclear. Germline assignment: CDR1 MNHEY and CDR2 SVGAGI. Trimming left V 1 base short and J 4 bases short, with 10 bases between. CDR3 length: 15 amino acids.

The rearrangement links TRBV18 to TRBJ2-2; 8 positions match TRBD2. The CDR3 length is 16 residues. CDR1 and CDR2 (germline): KGHSH, LQKENI. V lost 4 bases and J lost 4; bases outside the gene matches: 8. This chain's CDR3 is CASSLLAGQSTGELFF. DNA for the CDR3: TGTGCCAGCTCACTTCTAGCGGGCCAAAGCACCGGGGAGCTGTTTTTT.

The chain has TRBV28 and TRBJ1-5; 12 nucleotides align to TRBD1. V was pared by 3 bases and J by 3 bases, with 3 bases of the junction left unmatched. This CDR3 is 16 amino acids long. Germline V gives CDR1 MDHEN, CDR2 SYDVKM. Here the CDR3 reads CASSFGTGGLNQPQHF. The CDR3, as DNA: TGTGCCAGCAGTTTCGGGACAGGGGGCCTCAATCAGCCCCAGCATTTT.

J is TRBJ1-5 and V is TRBV7-2; D uncertain. V was clipped by 2 bases and J by 7 bases, with 15 bases between them. There are 15 residues in the CDR3. Per germline, CDR1 SGHTA and CDR2 FQGNSA. This CDR3 reads CASSLINKGTQPQHF. CDR3 DNA sequence: TGTGCCAGCAGCTTAATAAATAAGGGCACACAGCCCCAGCATTTT.

This sequence joins TRBV19 and TRBJ1-5; 8 nucleotides align to TRBD1. Germline V CDR1 and CDR2: LNHDA, SQIVND (reference sequence). The CDR3 spans 15 residues. The junction had 10 bases not matched to a gene; V was cut back by 8 bases and J by 4 bases. The DNA for the CDR3 is TGTGCCAGTGGAGACCGGGACAGGACTAATCAGCCCCAGCATTTT. Encoded protein: CASGDRDRTNQPQHF.

V usage is TRBV28 and J usage is TRBJ2-3, with D uncertain. In germline, CDR1 is MDHEN, CDR2 SYDVKM. Deletions cut 3 bases from V and 1 base from J, with 11 bases between. This CDR3 has 15 residues. DNA of the CDR3: TGTGCCAGCAGTTTTAGCCAGGTGGGCACAGATACGCAGTATTTT. Encoded protein: CASSFSQVGTDTQYF.

The gene calls are TRBV19 and TRBJ2-7; D not resolved. V dropped 0 bases and J dropped 3 bases, with 9 bases sitting between them. Germline values: CDR1 LNHDA, CDR2 SQIVND (reference sequence). The CDR3 length is 14 residues. CDR3 residues: CASSIDKGDYEQYF. The CDR3 DNA reads TGTGCCAGTAGTATAGATAAGGGCGACTACGAGCAGTACTTC.

J is TRBJ1-2 and V is TRBV11-2; possibly TRBD1 for D (5 bases). The V and J ends lost 10 bases and 3 bases respectively, with 21 bases between them. There are 15 residues in the CDR3. The germline V gene encodes CDR1 SGHAT and CDR2 FQNNGV. CDR3 region: CATQRSSGTDYGYTF. For the CDR3, the DNA is TGTGCCACCCAACGAAGCTCCGGGACGGACTATGGCTACACCTTC.

CDR3 DNA: TGCGCCAGCAGCTTGTTCAGCTCCTACAATGAGCAGTTCTTC. Encoded protein: CASSLFSSYNEQFF. The chain couples TRBV5-1 to TRBJ2-1; no clear D. Germline lookup yields CDR1 SGHRS and CDR2 YFSETQ. Trimming took off 1 base at V and 0 bases at J, with 5 bases between the two ends. The CDR3 consists of 14 residues.

This rearrangement joins TRBV2 to TRBJ2-7, with D unresolved. From germline, CDR1 is SNHLY and CDR2 FYNNEI. The V and J ends lost 1 base and 1 base respectively, with 11 bases between them. This CDR3 region has 15 residues. CDR3 protein: CASSEEWNQSYEQYF. DNA of the CDR3: TGTGCCAGCAGTGAAGAGTGGAACCAATCCTACGAGCAGTACTTC.

The chain couples TRBV6-2 or TRBV6-3 to TRBJ2-5; D remains unclear. Trimming took 4 bases from V and 2 from J, leaving 8 bases between them. Germline CDR1 is MNHEY and CDR2 is SVGEGT. This CDR3 contains 13 residues. The CDR3 DNA follows: TGTGCCAGCAGTTCTAACGATCAAGAGACCCAGTACTTC. Protein: CASSSNDQETQYF.

This clone was picked up one time. This chain connects TRBV19 to TRBJ1-4; D gene ambiguous. Trimming removed 6 bases at V and 7 bases at J, with 12 bases between. The CDR3 loop spans 13 amino acids. Germline V gene lookup returns CDR1 LNHDA and CDR2 SQIVND (reference sequence). In DNA form, the CDR3 reads TGTGCCAGTAGCAGCTCCTCGGTTGAAAAACTGTTTTTT. Its translation: CASSSSSVEKLFF.